Here is one T cell receptor beta chain with its context. Its antigen is currently not known. No quality values exist for individual bases; no much larger clone is one base distant. The data are from a study of a mutant IDH1 vaccine in newly diagnosed glioma (dated by TCRdb to about 2021). The study in broad terms: Vaccination started 4-6 weeks after radiotherapy alone, or was given together with temozolomide cycles in the groups whose treatment included chemotherapy. Of the roughly 34 treated patients, roughly 60% were male and 37.5% were female, and the mean age was approximately 40 years. Before enrollment, most patients had been given radiochemotherapy with temozolomide as standard therapy, while the rest had received either radiotherapy alone or temozolomide alone. The week-35 safety follow-up took place at visit V12, and the week-47 end of study took place at visit V13. Six visits were used for peripheral blood collection: V03 (baseline), V05, V07, V10, V12 and V13. For exploratory analyses, longitudinal TCRB deep sequencing was carried out in 25 treated patients wherever samples were available. What the authors observed across the whole study: According to the authors, sample limitations meant that analyses of patient blood samples could not be reproduced. Availability determined which PBMC samples were chosen for TCRB deep sequencing. Changes in the top peripheral T cell clonotypes picked up by TCRB sequencing did not appear to be linked to pseudoprogression. Immune responses induced by the vaccine were seen in over 90% of patients across multiple MHC alleles.

Trimming accounts for 0 bases at V and 0 bases at J, while the number of junction bases matched to no gene is 9. The CDR3 spans 18 residues, from the cysteine through the phenylalanine. Here the CDR3 DNA is all that survives: 54 bases in frame from base 1. In the germline V gene, CDR1 corresponds to MGHRA and CDR2 to YSYEKL. The time point label, as the study defines it: week 35, safety follow-up. Each vaccine dose was 300 ug of a 20-mer mutant IDH1 peptide in Montanide, given subcutaneously with topical imiquimod. Eight vaccinations were administered to patients in weeks 1, 3, 5, 7, 11, 15, 19 and 23, corresponding to visits V03 through V10. All donors had newly diagnosed IDH1-mutant astrocytomas of WHO grade 3 or 4 that showed loss of nuclear ATRX. The samples were drawn from NOA16, a multicentre, single-arm, open-label phase I trial in Germany that tested a mutant IDH1 peptide vaccine in humans for the first time. The DNeasy Blood and Tissue Kit was used to extract genomic DNA from EDTA blood for TCRB sequencing.

Library generation was performed with the immunoSEQ multiplex PCR assay. Following the manufacturer's protocol, the hsTCRB Kit was used to amplify rearranged TCR beta chain sequences. TCRB libraries were sequenced on an Illumina MiSeq. The study's processing was this. Demultiplexing, trimming and gene mapping were performed with the kit vendor's proprietary platform. TCRdb took over this immuneACCESS table, retaining in-frame rearrangements with V and J assigned. Such tables are incomplete; in checked studies, under half of the missing clones stem from an unresolved V gene, and the remainder is unexplained. V and J calls and clone size are given by that table; D and trimming were obtained from the DNA. Recorded for this sample are some 42,000 clones; roughly 84% of them occurred a single time. Roughly 5.6% of the sample rests with the top ten.

The specimen comprised PBMCs, sampled from a glioma patient whose treatment included an IDH1 peptide vaccine. The chain employs TRBV4-1 and TRBJ1-1; 8 nucleotides in the junction match TRBD1. This TCR was recovered from a woman aged 45-65 years with glioma. The DNA reads TGCGCCAGCAGCCAAGAAGCAGGGGGCGCCCTAATGAACACTGAAGCTTTCTTT. It is translated as CASSQEAGGALMNTEAFF.